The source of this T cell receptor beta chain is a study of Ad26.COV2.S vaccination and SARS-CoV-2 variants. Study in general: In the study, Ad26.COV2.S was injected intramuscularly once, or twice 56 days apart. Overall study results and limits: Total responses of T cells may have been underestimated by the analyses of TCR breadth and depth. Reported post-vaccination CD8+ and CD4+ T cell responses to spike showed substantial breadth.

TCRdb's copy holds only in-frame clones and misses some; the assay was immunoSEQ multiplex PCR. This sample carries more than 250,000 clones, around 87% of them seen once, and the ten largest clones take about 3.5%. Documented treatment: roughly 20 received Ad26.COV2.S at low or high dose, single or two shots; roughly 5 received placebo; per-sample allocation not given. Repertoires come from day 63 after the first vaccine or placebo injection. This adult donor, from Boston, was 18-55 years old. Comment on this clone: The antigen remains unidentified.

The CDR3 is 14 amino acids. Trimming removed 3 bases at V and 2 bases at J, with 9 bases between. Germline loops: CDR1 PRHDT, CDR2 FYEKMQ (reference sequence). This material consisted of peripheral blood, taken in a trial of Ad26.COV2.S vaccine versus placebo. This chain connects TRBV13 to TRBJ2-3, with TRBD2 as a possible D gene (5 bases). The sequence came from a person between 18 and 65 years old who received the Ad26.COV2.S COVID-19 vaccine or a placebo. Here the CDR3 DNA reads TGTGCCAGCAGCTTCGGACTTTTCACAGATACGCAGTATTTT. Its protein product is CASSFGLFTDTQYF. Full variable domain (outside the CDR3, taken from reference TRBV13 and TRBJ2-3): AAGVIQSPRHLIKEKRETATLKCYPIPRHDTVYWYQQGPGQDPQFLISFYEKMQSDKGSIPDRFSAQQFSDYHSELNMSSLELGDSALYFCASSFGLFTDTQYFGPGTRLTVL.